This TCR beta chain emerged from a study of cytomegalovirus exposure and HLA in healthy donors. As for the study in general: The same platform was used for the roughly 110 validation repertoires as for the 600 to 700 first-cohort repertoires, as reported in a later analysis. Whole-study findings and limits: In vitro confirmation showed three CMV-associated chains to be CMV antigen specific.

The donors were members of the validation cohort comprising over 90 subjects, separate from the approximately 630-subject first cohort. Some clones are missing from TCRdb's copy, which holds only in-frame ones; the method was immunoSEQ multiplex PCR. The profile shows more than 110,000 clones, almost 85% of them singletons. In regard to this clone: The antigen is not known.

Germline-derived CDR1 and CDR2 are SGDLS and YYNGEE. V gave up 3 bases and J gave up 9 bases; unmatched junction bases: 7. This CDR3 comprises 14 residues. The chain recombines TRBV9 with TRBJ2-1; 9 bases match TRBD2. The receptor comes from a woman younger than 45 in good health and CMV-seronegative. Sequencing was done on a sample of PBMCs. Here the CDR3 DNA reads TGTGCCAGCAGCGAAAAGTTGCGGGGGGGTGAGCAGTTCTTC. Translated, it gives CASSEKLRGGEQFF.